This T cell receptor beta chain was retrieved from a study of cytomegalovirus exposure and HLA in healthy donors. Study-level results: Previously analyzed data showed that most TCR beta V segments were productive at a frequency of about 87% or about 30%. One variant, a missense change in DCLRE1C, was linked in a later analysis to TCR beta V- and J-gene trimming. The authors later found most CMV-associated TCR beta chains appeared HLA-restricted.

This PCR relied on a set of 60 Vbeta primers and 13 Jbeta primers. Libraries were prepared by immunoSEQ multiplex PCR; TCRdb keeps only in-frame clonotypes and omits some of them. The sample consists of 100,000 to 150,000 clones, roughly four fifths of them appearing once. Comment on this clone: Its antigen remains unidentified.

Healthy bone marrow donors formed the donor group. CDR3 length equals 12 residues. The germline V gene has CDR1 SGDLS and CDR2 YYNGEE. V lost 3 bases, J lost 2 bases, and 2 bases lay in between. This receptor was obtained from a woman aged 60 to 75 in good health and CMV-seropositive. This chain links TRBV9 with TRBJ2-2; D remains unclear. The sequenced sample was PBMCs. CDR3 nucleotides: TGTGCCAGCAGCGCAAACACCGGGGAGCTGTTTTTT. Translated, it gives CASSANTGELFF.